The 25 T cell receptor beta chains below all came from one sample that was sequenced in a study of vaccination effects on CD4 cells after COVID-19 (dated by TCRdb to between 2020 and 2023). After around ten days of culture, CD4+ T cells were isolated with the EasySep CD4+ T cell isolation kit. Antigens for these TCRs are unknown. Receptor libraries were prepared by the immunoSEQ multiplex PCR assay. Held by TCRdb, this immuneACCESS table contains in-frame sequences only and omits some clones. Under half of the omission traces to an unresolved V gene where checked; the cause of the rest is unknown. In all, the sample holds roughly 60,000 clones, and 55% to 75% of those were seen once. Under 25% of the sample is taken by the ten largest. The sequencing used CD4+ T cells from PBMCs cultured without peptide, collected before COVID-19 vaccination. The receptors derive from a human donor who had a prior SARS-CoV-2 infection.

The rearrangement uses TRBV11-2 and TRBJ2-7; 12 positions agree with TRBD1. The germline V gene has CDR1 SGHAT and CDR2 FQNNGV. The CDR3 is 19 residues long. V shed 4 bases and J 3 bases; nucleotides not matched to a gene: 16. The CDR3 here is CASSSINRDRGPGRYEQYF. DNA of the CDR3: TGTGCCAGCAGCTCCATAAACCGGGACAGGGGGCCGGGTCGCTACGAGCAGTACTTC.

This chain uses TRBV2 with TRBJ1-4, with D possibly TRBD1 on 6 matching bases. The V end lost 5 bases, the J end lost 3 bases, and 10 bases lay between the germline ends. The CDR3 sequence is 14 residues long. The germline V gene encodes CDR1 SNHLY and CDR2 FYNNEI. The CDR3 DNA is TGTGCCAGCAGTAAACAGGGTTCTAATGAAAAACTGTTTTTT. Translated, it gives CASSKQGSNEKLFF.

This clone came up a few times. The chain has TRBV7-3 and TRBJ1-1, with D hard to call. Trimming stripped 1 base from V and 3 bases from J, with 6 bases between. The CDR3 is 13 residues long. CDR1 and CDR2 from the germline V gene are SGHTA and FQGTGA. CDR3 amino acids: CASSLNGDTEAFF. The CDR3 DNA reads TGTGCCAGCAGCTTAAATGGGGACACTGAAGCTTTCTTT.

In nucleotides, the CDR3 is TGTGCCAGCAGCGTAGATTTTTGGAAGGACACCGGGGAGCTGTTTTTT. Translation gives CASSVDFWKDTGELFF. The chain carries TRBV9 and TRBJ2-2; unclear D gene. Trimming stripped 0 bases from V and 3 bases from J, with 12 bases between. The CDR3 runs 16 residues. Germline-derived CDR1 and CDR2 are SGDLS and YYNGEE.

The chain joins TRBV5-6 to TRBJ2-1; 11 bases map to TRBD2. Germline V gene sequence: CDR1 SGHDT, CDR2 YYEEEE. J gave up 13 bases and V 1 base, and 4 bases lay outside the gene matches. The length of the CDR3 is 13 residues. DNA for the CDR3: TGTGCCAGCAGCTTGCCGACTAGCGGGGTTCAGTTCTTC. This codes for CASSLPTSGVQFF. Using reference TRBV5-6 and TRBJ2-1 for the parts outside the CDR3, the full variable domain is DAGVTQSPTHLIKTRGQQVTLRCSPKSGHDTVSWYQQALGQGPQFIFQYYEEEERQRGNFPDRFSGHQFPNYSSELNVNALLLGDSALYLCASSLPTSGVQFFGPGTRLTVL.

CDR3 nucleotides: TGTGCCAGCAGCTTAGGGACGGGGGGGATGTTAGGGACCCAGTACTTC. Translated, it gives CASSLGTGGMLGTQYF. The genes are TRBV7-8 and TRBJ2-5, with 8 nucleotides matching TRBD2. Germline lookup yields CDR1 SGHVS and CDR2 FQNEAQ. The CDR3 has 16 amino acids. J lost 7 bases, V lost 1 base, and 11 bases had no gene match.

The genes are TRBV9 and TRBJ1-4, with TRBD1 as a possible D gene (6 bases). With 4 bases removed from V and 6 bases from J, the gap between germline ends came to 13 bases. CDR3 length: 14 amino acids. CDR1 and CDR2 from the germline V gene are SGDLS and YYNGEE. The CDR3 sequence is CASSPNRAHEKLFF. The CDR3 DNA is TGTGCCAGCAGCCCCAACAGGGCCCATGAAAAACTGTTTTTT.

The rearrangement links TRBV14 to TRBJ2-1, with a tentative D call TRBD2 (6 bases). Between the trimmed V and J ends, which lost 1 base and 4 bases, there was a span of 17 bases. The CDR3 spans 17 residues. CDR1 is SGHDN, CDR2 FVKESK, per germline. The CDR3 loop is CASSQVRGVSLYNEQFF. The CDR3 nucleotides are TGTGCCAGCAGCCAAGTTCGCGGGGTCTCTCTTTACAATGAGCAGTTCTTC. Using reference TRBV14 and TRBJ2-1 for the parts outside the CDR3, the full variable domain is EAGVTQFPSHSVIEKGQTVTLRCDPISGHDNLYWYRRVMGKEIKFLLHFVKESKQDESGMPNNRFLAERTGGTYSTLKVQPAELEDSGVYFCASSQVRGVSLYNEQFFGPGTRLTVL.

This chain connects TRBV5-6 to TRBJ1-1, with 7 bases identical to TRBD1. In germline, CDR1 is SGHDT, CDR2 YYEEEE. Losses at the gene ends were 4 bases for V and 3 bases for J; bases not matched to a gene: 12. This CDR3 has 16 residues. The CDR3: CASSMGSTGYHTEAFF. CDR3 sequence (DNA): TGTGCCAGCAGCATGGGATCGACAGGGTATCACACTGAAGCTTTCTTT.

This rearrangement joins TRBV7-2 to TRBJ1-4; 7 bases match TRBD1. The germline V gene encodes CDR1 SGHTA and CDR2 FQGNSA. The J segment lost 11 bases and the V segment lost 1 base, leaving 13 bases of the junction unmatched. The CDR3 is made up of 16 amino acids. The CDR3 reads CASSLGTGGMVGKLFF. DNA for the CDR3: TGTGCCAGCAGCTTAGGGACAGGCGGGATGGTAGGGAAACTGTTTTTT.

The rearrangement uses TRBV10-1 and TRBJ2-7, with 8 positions matching TRBD2. The germline V gene encodes CDR1 WNHNN and CDR2 SYGVQD (reference sequence). V dropped 2 bases and J dropped 7; count of bases not matched to a gene: 10. This CDR3 region has 15 residues. CDR3 sequence: CASSEGRGGLWEQYF. The CDR3, as DNA: TGCGCCAGCAGTGAGGGCCGGGGGGGCCTATGGGAGCAGTACTTC.

This chain joins TRBV3-1 (or the pseudogene TRBV3-2) and TRBJ2-1, with D perhaps TRBD2 (5 bases). V lost 1 base to trimming and J lost 4 bases, with 14 bases between them. The CDR3 contains 16 residues. In germline, CDR1 is LGHDT, CDR2 YNNKEL (reference sequence). CDR3 sequence (DNA): TGTGCCAGCAGCCAAGCTAGCCGATACCCTTACAATGAGCAGTTCTTC. It encodes CASSQASRYPYNEQFF.

V and J are TRBV2 and TRBJ2-7; perhaps TRBD1 as D (6 bases). The CDR3 runs to 16 residues. Germline CDR1 SNHLY, CDR2 FYNNEI. V lost 7 bases and J 2 bases, leaving 21 bases between the germline ends. The CDR3 here is CASKAGAIHQTYEQYF. The CDR3, as DNA: TGTGCCAGCAAGGCAGGGGCGATCCACCAAACCTACGAGCAGTACTTC.

The CDR3 nucleotides read TGTGCCAGTAGTTCTTCCCGGGGACGGGGCAGGGGGATCGCACCCCTCCACTTT. Translating gives CASSSSRGRGRGIAPLHF. The chain combines TRBV19 with TRBJ1-6, with 7 bases identical to TRBD1. In germline, CDR1 is LNHDA, CDR2 SQIVND (reference sequence). The CDR3 is made up of 18 amino acids. Losses at the gene ends were 5 bases for V and 11 bases for J; bases not matched to a gene: 21. The whole variable domain, filled in from reference TRBV19 and TRBJ1-6, reads DGGITQSPKYLFRKEGQNVTLSCEQNLNHDAMYWYRQDPGQGLRLIYYSQIVNDFQKGDIAEGYSVSREKKESFPLTVTSAQKNPTAFYLCASSSSRGRGRGIAPLHFGNGTRLTVT.

The J gene is TRBJ1-5, the V gene TRBV7-9; a weak D match, TRBD1 (5 bases). The V and J ends lost 4 bases and 11 bases respectively, with 18 bases between them. Germline V gives CDR1 SEHNR, CDR2 FQNEAQ (reference sequence). CDR3 length: 14 amino acids. The CDR3: CASSSGPKYGSQHF. DNA of the CDR3: TGTGCCAGCAGCTCGGGGCCAAAATATGGGTCCCAGCATTTT.

This chain's CDR3 is CASSPRLGQGETEQYF. The CDR3 DNA is TGTGCCAGCAGCCCGAGATTGGGACAGGGGGAGACCGAGCAGTACTTC. The chain links TRBV9 to TRBJ2-7; 11 bases agree with TRBD1. CDR3 length equals 16 residues. The V segment lost 4 bases and the J segment 6 bases; nucleotides outside the gene matches: 12. Germline V CDR1 and CDR2: SGDLS, YYNGEE.

The chain uses TRBV2 and TRBJ2-2; TRBD2 matches at 11 bases. Trimming cost V 4 bases and J 6 bases; bases outside gene matches: 4. Germline assignment: CDR1 SNHLY and CDR2 FYNNEI. CDR3 length: 15 amino acids. Here the CDR3 DNA reads TGTGCCAGCAGTGCAGTAGCGGGGGGGCCCGGGGAGCTGTTTTTT. This codes for CASSAVAGGPGELFF.

The chain recombines TRBV9 with TRBJ1-5, with D unclear. The CDR3 length is 11 residues. Germline V gene data show CDR1 as SGDLS and CDR2 as YYNGEE. The CDR3 spells CSVGRGQPQHF. The CDR3 nucleotides read TGTTCGGTGGGGAGAGGGCAGCCCCAGCATTTT.

The genes are TRBV7-9 and TRBJ2-7; 9 bases are a match to TRBD2. Germline CDR1 SEHNR, CDR2 FQNEAQ (reference sequence). With 1 base clipped from V and 4 bases from J, the junction kept 11 bases outside the gene matches. The CDR3 is 17 amino acids. In DNA form, the CDR3 reads TGTGCCAGCAGCTTAGGGACCTGGACTAGCGACAATTACGAGCAGTACTTC. Its translation: CASSLGTWTSDNYEQYF.

The chain joins TRBV5-1 to TRBJ1-2, with TRBD1 matching over 8 bases. The CDR3 extends over 14 amino acids. V lost 3 bases to trimming and J lost 4 bases; unmatched junction nucleotides: 5. The germline gives CDR1 SGHRS, CDR2 YFSETQ. The CDR3 reads CASSSTTGGYGYTF. The CDR3 DNA reads TGCGCCAGCAGCTCGACAACAGGGGGCTATGGCTACACCTTC. The full variable domain, in which reference TRBV5-1 and TRBJ1-2 provide the parts outside the CDR3, is KAGVTQTPRYLIKTRGQQVTLSCSPISGHRSVSWYQQTPGQGLQFLFEYFSETQRNKGNFPGRFSGRQFSNSRSEMNVSTLELGDSALYLCASSSTTGGYGYTFGSGTRLTVV.

The chain employs TRBV5-1 and TRBJ1-1; D is undetermined. The CDR3 sequence is 13 residues long. Per the germline V gene, CDR1 is SGHRS and CDR2 is YFSETQ. V lost 2 bases and J 0 bases, leaving 5 bases between the germline ends. The CDR3 DNA reads TGCGCCAGCAGCTTCGGTATGAACACTGAAGCTTTCTTT. Its translation: CASSFGMNTEAFF.

The chain has TRBV19 and TRBJ2-3, with D hard to call. Germline V gene sequence: CDR1 LNHDA, CDR2 SQIVND (reference sequence). CDR3 size: 13 residues. The germline V and J ends were trimmed by 8 bases and 2 bases, with 11 bases remaining between them. The CDR3 region has the DNA TGTGCCAGTGGGGTTGGTAACACAGATACGCAGTATTTT. Translating gives CASGVGNTDTQYF.

This chain uses TRBV27 with TRBJ2-7; D tentatively fits TRBD1 or TRBD2 (6 bases each). Germline assignment: CDR1 MNHEY and CDR2 SMNVEV (reference sequence). The CDR3 is made up of 14 amino acids. The ends were cut back, 3 bases at V and 2 bases at J, with 11 bases in the middle. This chain's CDR3 is CASSFSRGAYEQYF. Here the CDR3 DNA reads TGTGCCAGCAGTTTTAGTAGGGGGGCCTACGAGCAGTACTTC.

The chain carries TRBV6-5 and TRBJ2-7, with unresolved D. The CDR3 totals 13 residues. The germline CDR1 and CDR2 sequences are MNHEY and SVGAGI. V was cut by 3 bases and J by 2 bases, with 8 bases left in between. CDR3 in amino acids: CASSYSGTYEQYF. The CDR3 region has the DNA TGTGCCAGCAGTTATTCTGGCACCTACGAGCAGTACTTC.

The chain has TRBV4-2 and TRBJ1-2; 7 nucleotides align to TRBD1. Germline assignment: CDR1 LGHNA and CDR2 YNFKEQ. This CDR3 spans 16 amino acids. V trimming: 4 bases; J trimming: 11 bases; junction bases outside the gene matches: 19. CDR3 DNA: TGTGCCAGCAGCCCGGACACCCCGGGACAGAGAGTGAGTTACACCTTC. Translating gives CASSPDTPGQRVSYTF.